Sequencing of this TCR beta chain was carried out in a study of tumor-infiltrating lymphocytes in oesophageal squamous cell carcinoma. In TCRdb, the PCR reads were re-called with MiXCR into one record per CDR3 protein. The repertoire holds roughly 21,000 distinct CDR3 sequences, with around 39% as singletons. The CDR3 consists of 15 residues. Germline V gives CDR1 MDHEN, CDR2 SYDVKM. The J segment lost 14 bases and the V segment lost 6 bases, leaving 18 bases of the junction unmatched. A word on this clonotype: This could be a read error, since a much larger clone is one nucleotide away.

Material: esophageal tumor tissue. The receptor was derived from a male donor with esophageal squamous cell carcinoma. This sequence joins TRBV28 and TRBJ2-3, with 9 positions matching TRBD1. CDR3 nucleotides: TGTGCCAGCAGGACTGGACAGGGGAACACCGGGGAGCTGTATTTT. Its protein is CASRTGQGNTGELYF.